The 11 T cell receptor beta chains listed next were all sequenced from one sample in a study of T cell responses to AZD1222 COVID-19 vaccine. Here immunoSEQ multiplex PCR was the method, and the copy in TCRdb shows in-frame clones only, minus some. The data contain 65,000 to 80,000 clones, roughly four fifths of them singletons. Sequencing used peripheral blood, obtained 28 days after the second AZD1222 dose. All receptors come from an adult who received the AZD1222 COVID-19 vaccine.

This clone was found once. The genes are TRBV19 and TRBJ2-7, with D uncertain. The V gene lost 5 bases and the J gene lost 0 bases, with 8 bases spanning the gap. Looked up from germline, CDR1 is LNHDA and CDR2 is SQIVND (reference sequence). This CDR3 has 13 residues. CDR3 amino acids: CASSFGGSYEQYF. CDR3 DNA sequence: TGTGCCAGTAGTTTTGGCGGCTCCTACGAGCAGTACTTC. The variable domain in full, completed from reference TRBV19 and TRBJ2-7, reads DGGITQSPKYLFRKEGQNVTLSCEQNLNHDAMYWYRQDPGQGLRLIYYSQIVNDFQKGDIAEGYSVSREKKESFPLTVTSAQKNPTAFYLCASSFGGSYEQYFGPGTRLTVT.

This chain connects TRBV7-3 to TRBJ1-1; D uncertain. This CDR3 spans 16 amino acids. V gave up 2 bases and J gave up 0 bases, with 13 bases separating them. Germline CDR1 is SGHTA and CDR2 is FQGTGA. For the CDR3, the DNA is TGTGCCAGCAGCTTAGTCTCACAGCCCATGAACACTGAAGCTTTCTTT. The encoded protein is CASSLVSQPMNTEAFF.

The J gene is TRBJ2-7, the V gene TRBV5-4; no clear D. Germline CDR1 and CDR2: SGHNT and YYREEE (reference sequence). V was trimmed by 4 bases and J by 2 bases, leaving 13 bases between them. The CDR3 is 14 amino acids. This chain's CDR3 is CASSTIEVPYEQYF. Here the CDR3 DNA reads TGTGCCAGCAGCACGATTGAGGTTCCCTACGAGCAGTACTTC.

This sequence joins TRBV20-1 and TRBJ2-2, with no clear D. The CDR3 sequence is 10 residues long. Germline V gives CDR1 DFQATT, CDR2 SNEGSKA (reference sequence). V lost 7 bases and J lost 5, with 5 bases in between. The CDR3 region has the DNA TGCAGTGATGGAACCGGGGAGCTGTTTTTT. The encoded protein is CSDGTGELFF.

The chain has TRBV18 and TRBJ2-7, with TRBD2 identical over 9 bases. V lost 1 base to trimming and J lost 5 bases; unmatched junction nucleotides: 3. The CDR3 loop spans 14 amino acids. Germline V gene lookup returns CDR1 KGHSH and CDR2 LQKENI. For the CDR3, the DNA is TGTGCCAGCTCACCACTAGCGGGAGCCGACGAGCAGTACTTC. Encoded protein: CASSPLAGADEQYF.

The chain combines TRBV24-1 with TRBJ2-3; D may be TRBD1 or TRBD2 (5 bases each). The germline CDR1 and CDR2 sequences are KGHDR and SFDVKD. This CDR3 contains 14 residues. Between the trimmed V and J ends, which lost 9 bases and 4 bases, there was a span of 16 bases. The CDR3 spells CATAGTPAPDTQYF. CDR3 DNA sequence: TGTGCCACCGCCGGGACCCCCGCCCCAGATACGCAGTATTTT.

The chain combines TRBV9 with TRBJ2-7, with TRBD2 matching 9 bases. The ends lost 0 bases at V and 6 bases at J; junction bases unmatched: 7. This CDR3 spans 15 amino acids. In germline, CDR1 is SGDLS, CDR2 YYNGEE. The CDR3: CASSVDNSGGSEQYF. The CDR3 bases are TGTGCCAGCAGCGTAGATAATAGCGGGGGATCCGAGCAGTACTTC.

This chain connects TRBV27 to TRBJ1-2; D is ambiguous. Trimming stripped 0 bases from V and 0 bases from J, with 11 bases between. This CDR3 has 16 residues. Germline loops: CDR1 MNHEY, CDR2 SMNVEV (reference sequence). CDR3 sequence: CASSLSKFLANYGYTF. The CDR3 nucleotides are TGTGCCAGCAGTTTATCAAAGTTTCTGGCTAACTATGGCTACACCTTC.

A note on this clone: Compared with germline, one end of the junction differs, possibly owing to a read error. This chain joins TRBV13 and TRBJ1-6; 11 bases fit TRBD1. This CDR3 region has 14 residues. The germline gives CDR1 PRHDT, CDR2 FYEKMQ (reference sequence). The CDR3 nucleotides read TGTGCCAGCAGCTTACGGACAGGGGGCGAGGGGACCCTCTTT. It encodes CASSLRTGGEGTLF.

This rearrangement joins TRBV19 to TRBJ2-1; tentative D call: TRBD2 (7 bases). Trimming shortened V by 3 bases and J by 7 bases, and 16 bases separated the two germline ends. Germline CDR1 is LNHDA and CDR2 is SQIVND (reference sequence). CDR3 length: 15 amino acids. DNA of the CDR3: TGTGCCAGTAGTATTCGAGAGGGGGGGCTGAATGAGCAGTTCTTC. Its translation: CASSIREGGLNEQFF.

This chain joins TRBV19 and TRBJ2-6; D possibly matches TRBD1 or TRBD2 (5 bases each). Germline CDR1 and CDR2: LNHDA and SQIVND (reference sequence). The CDR3 runs 16 residues. The ends were cut back, 4 bases at V and 4 bases at J, with 14 bases in the middle. The CDR3 nucleotides read TGTGCCAGTAGTACCCGCCCAGGGACGGGGGCCAACGTCCTGACTTTC. This sequence encodes CASSTRPGTGANVLTF.